The T cell receptor (delta chain) described here comes from a study of gamma-delta T cells after stem cell transplantation. V was cut by 0 bases and J by 0 bases, with 11 bases left in between. This CDR3 has 18 residues. CDR1 GEAIGNYY and CDR2 EKD come from the germline V gene. Relative to its sample, this clone is medium-sized. This sample includes further DNA sequences coding for the same CDR3. TCRdb reanalysed the RT-PCR reads with CATT. Of about 5,700 delta-chain clones in the sample, approximately 1.9% were seen once. The sequence was obtained from a human donor. It is not recorded whose cells these are; they may come from a transplant donor. V usage is TRDV2 and J usage is TRDJ3; a weak D match, TRDD3 (5 bases). Sample: gamma-delta T cells. The CDR3 region is CACDTGGFSSWDTRQMFF. CDR3 in DNA: TGTGCCTGTGACACCGGGGGCTTCAGCTCCTGGGACACCCGACAGATGTTTTTC.